The 7 T cell receptor beta chains presented below share a single source sample, sequenced in a study of blood T cell repertoires in COVID-19. TCRdb's table, derived via immunoSEQ multiplex PCR, lists solely in-frame clones and lacks some. Of 110,000 or so clones listed, 85% to 90% are singletons. The sequenced material came from peripheral blood. The receptor set was obtained from a woman aged 45-65 years with acute or convalescent COVID-19.

This rearrangement joins TRBV29-1 to TRBJ2-1; D is unclear. The CDR3 has 13 residues. Germline V gene lookup returns CDR1 SQVTM and CDR2 ANQGSEA. V dropped 1 base and J dropped 1 base, with 5 bases sitting between them. Here the CDR3 reads CSVEVGSYNEQFF. CDR3 nucleotides: TGCAGCGTTGAAGTCGGGTCCTACAATGAGCAGTTCTTC.

V usage is TRBV18 and J usage is TRBJ1-2, with D perhaps matching TRBD1 (5 bases). The V end lost 3 bases, the J end lost 7 bases, and 15 bases lay between the germline ends. The CDR3 is 14 residues long. Germline lookup yields CDR1 KGHSH and CDR2 LQKENI. CDR3 nucleotides: TGTGCCAGCTCACCGGGACTGAGGTCCGCTGGCTACACCTTC. Its protein is CASSPGLRSAGYTF.

V and J are TRBV19 and TRBJ2-2, with TRBD2 as a possible D gene (5 bases). Trimming cost V 8 bases and J 4 bases, with 14 bases left between them. CDR1 and CDR2 from the germline V gene are LNHDA and SQIVND (reference sequence). The CDR3 runs to 14 residues. This CDR3 is CASVRGWGTGELFF. The CDR3 DNA is TGTGCCAGTGTCCGGGGTTGGGGCACCGGGGAGCTGTTTTTT. Based on the CDR3 plus reference TRBV19 and TRBJ2-2, the full variable domain is DGGITQSPKYLFRKEGQNVTLSCEQNLNHDAMYWYRQDPGQGLRLIYYSQIVNDFQKGDIAEGYSVSREKKESFPLTVTSAQKNPTAFYLCASVRGWGTGELFFGEGSRLTVL.

This chain uses TRBV6-5 with TRBJ1-3; no reliable D call. Trimming shortened V by 5 bases and J by 0 bases, and 8 bases separated the two germline ends. Germline V gene data show CDR1 as MNHEY and CDR2 as SVGAGI. This CDR3 has 14 residues. The CDR3 is CASSLWASGNTIYF. The CDR3 region has the DNA TGTGCCAGCAGTCTGTGGGCCTCTGGAAACACCATATATTTT.

The chain joins TRBV28 to TRBJ2-1; the D is unclear. Trimming stripped 4 bases from V and 3 bases from J, with 7 bases between. This CDR3 contains 13 residues. CDR1 MDHEN and CDR2 SYDVKM come from the germline V gene. The CDR3 DNA reads as TGTGCCAGCAGTTCCGGTGGCTACAATGAGCAGTTCTTC. Translating gives CASSSGGYNEQFF.

The chain joins TRBV4-1 to TRBJ2-1; TRBD1 aligns across 11 bases. This CDR3 contains 15 residues. With V trimmed by 5 bases and J by 8 bases, 8 bases remained unmatched. Germline values: CDR1 MGHRA, CDR2 YSYEKL. In nucleotides, the CDR3 is TGCGCCAGCAGCTACCGGGACAGGGGGGGGGATGAGCAGTTCTTC. This gives the protein CASSYRDRGGDEQFF.

This chain joins TRBV3-1 (or the pseudogene TRBV3-2) and TRBJ1-1, with D hard to call. The germline CDR1 and CDR2 sequences are LGHDT and YNNKEL (reference sequence). The CDR3 runs to 12 residues. V was cut by 6 bases and J by 6 bases, with 11 bases left in between. CDR3 nucleotides: TGTGCCAGCAGTCCACGAGGCGCTGAAGCTTTCTTT. It yields the protein CASSPRGAEAFF.